This T cell receptor beta chain emerged from a study of blood T cell repertoires in COVID-19. Study context: COVID-19 samples collected from the United States, Italy and Spain covered acute and convalescent phases. Nucleic acid was either cDNA or gDNA, and it came from T cells, B-cell-depleted T cells, or PBMCs.

This clone has ten or more counts. The authors' processing: The authors estimated nucleated cell counts from reference gene primer amplification. This table comes from immunoSEQ multiplex PCR, and its TCRdb copy is limited to in-frame clones, with some not included. V and J calls and clone size follow that table, whereas D and trimming were derived from the DNA. The sample yields about 130,000 clones, around 86% seen once. V was clipped by 4 bases and J by 1 base, with 4 bases between them. Germline V gives CDR1 MNHEY, CDR2 SVGAGI. This CDR3 spans 12 amino acids. V is TRBV6-5 and J is TRBJ1-1; D ambiguous. This clonotype was obtained from a woman aged 45-60 years who had recovered from COVID-19. Sequenced input: peripheral blood. CDR3 nucleotides: TGTGCCAGCAGTTTCAGGAACACTGAAGCTTTCTTT. It is translated as CASSFRNTEAFF.